Listed here are 29 T cell receptor beta chains from one sample, sequenced in a study of T cells in Graves' hyperthyroidism and ophthalmopathy. RNA transcripts served as the template for amplifying TCR beta CDR3 regions. Researchers ran a first-round RT-PCR on the TCR CDR3 using the HTBI primer set. TCRdb itself ran the multiplex PCR reads through MiXCR, one entry per CDR3 protein. The table includes about 570,000 distinct CDR3 sequences, roughly 46% detected once. Sequenced material: peripheral blood or thyroid tissue (not recorded which). These TCRs come from an adult woman with Graves' disease, either hyperthyroidism or ophthalmopathy (not recorded which).

The V call is TRBV15, the J call TRBJ2-5, with D unclear. CDR3 length: 15 residues. Trimming took off 5 bases at V and 1 base at J, with 14 bases between the two ends. Germline-derived CDR1 and CDR2 are LNHNV and YYDKDF (reference sequence). The CDR3, as DNA: TGTGCCACCAGCCTTGACCGCGGCCCCCAAGAGACCCAGTACTTC. This encodes CATSLDRGPQETQYF.

This clonotype was found many times. The V gene is TRBV20-1, the J gene TRBJ2-7; 8 nucleotides match TRBD2. CDR1 is DFQATT, CDR2 SNEGSKA, per germline (reference sequence). The CDR3 contains 16 residues. V lost 2 bases to trimming and J lost 3 bases; unmatched junction nucleotides: 12. The CDR3 here is CSARPGSSGLSYEQYF. For the CDR3, the DNA is TGCAGTGCTAGACCTGGGTCTAGCGGGTTGAGCTACGAGCAGTACTTC.

There are many counts of this clonotype. This chain links TRBV25-1 with TRBJ2-5; TRBD1 matches at 7 bases. V lost 3 bases to trimming and J lost 5 bases; unmatched junction nucleotides: 6. The CDR3 length is 14 residues. Germline-derived CDR1 and CDR2 are MGHDK and SYGVNS. The CDR3 spells CASSDNTGVETQYF. Here the CDR3 DNA reads TGTGCCAGCAGTGACAATACAGGGGTGGAGACCCAGTACTTC.

This clonotype showed up many times. This rearrangement joins TRBV7-8 to TRBJ1-4; a possible D gene is TRBD1 (5 bases). CDR3 length: 15 amino acids. Germline-derived CDR1 and CDR2 are SGHVS and FQNEAQ. The ends were cut back, 1 base at V and 7 bases at J, with 13 bases in the middle. DNA of the CDR3: TGTGCCAGCAGCTTAGAGGAGGGGAGGGGTGAAAAACTGTTTTTT. Its translation is CASSLEEGRGEKLFF.

This clonotype was seen repeatedly, ten times or more. The chain is built from TRBV19 and TRBJ1-1; the D gene is possibly TRBD1 (6 bases). The CDR3 totals 14 residues. With 1 base removed from V and 1 base from J, the gap between germline ends came to 7 bases. Germline V gives CDR1 LNHDA, CDR2 SQIVND (reference sequence). CDR3 in amino acids: CASSIGQENTEAFF. CDR3 sequence (DNA): TGTGCCAGTAGTATAGGACAGGAGAACACTGAAGCTTTCTTT.

The chain carries TRBV20-1 and TRBJ1-1; 8 positions match TRBD1. CDR1 is DFQATT, CDR2 SNEGSKA, per germline (reference sequence). The J segment lost 6 bases and the V segment lost 6 bases, leaving 12 bases of the junction unmatched. The CDR3 length is 14 residues. The CDR3: CSAPDSQGGPEAFF. DNA for the CDR3: TGCAGTGCGCCTGATTCACAGGGGGGACCTGAAGCTTTCTTT.

This clonotype has a single count. A much larger clone lies a single base off, so this may be a read error. This chain connects TRBV14 to TRBJ1-4; D unresolved. Trimming pared 4 bases from V and 11 bases from J, leaving 20 bases between. The CDR3 extends over 15 amino acids. From germline, CDR1 is SGHDN and CDR2 FVKESK. CDR3 coding DNA: TGTGCCAGCAGCCGAGGCTGGGGTGGCGAGGACAAACTGTTTTTT. Encoded protein: CASSRGWGGEDKLFF.

Comment on this clonotype: The junction and the germline gene differ at one end; a read error may be behind it. V gene TRBV11-2 combines with J gene TRBJ1-1; D uncertain. This CDR3 contains 13 residues. CDR1 is SGHAT, CDR2 FQNNGV, per germline. CDR3 bases: TGCGCCAGCAGCCAAGTTCTGAACACTGAAGCTTTCTTT. Translated: CASSQVLNTEAFF.

Comments on this clonotype: Given a much more abundant clone one base away, this may be a read error. The chain couples TRBV28 to TRBJ1-5; D possibly corresponds to TRBD1 (6 bases). This CDR3 is built from 14 residues. Trimming removed 7 bases from V and 2 bases from J, with 12 bases in between. CDR1 is MDHEN and CDR2 is SYDVKM in the germline V gene. CDR3 coding DNA: TGTGCCAGCATTTACAGGGAAGGCAATCAGCCCCAGCATTTT. Translated, it gives CASIYREGNQPQHF.

The chain employs TRBV3-1 and TRBJ1-1, with 9 nucleotides matching TRBD1. Germline V gene lookup returns CDR1 LGHDT and CDR2 YNNKEL (reference sequence). V was clipped by 1 base and J by 2 bases; unmatched bases: 8. The CDR3 loop spans 17 amino acids. The CDR3 loop reads CASSQVGTGNYNTEAFF. The CDR3 nucleotides read TGTGCCAGCAGCCAAGTGGGGACAGGGAATTACAACACTGAAGCTTTCTTT.

This clonotype occurred many times. The chain combines TRBV18 with TRBJ1-6; no clear D gene. The CDR3 extends over 14 amino acids. CDR1 and CDR2 (germline): KGHSH, LQKENI. V dropped 3 bases and J dropped 8 bases, with 11 bases sitting between them. The CDR3 region is CASSPSSIDSPLHF. The CDR3 DNA is TGTGCCAGCTCACCCTCGAGCATAGATTCACCCCTCCACTTT.

This clonotype came up many times. The chain links TRBV19 to TRBJ1-5; possibly TRBD1 for D (6 bases). Trimming cost V 5 bases and J 6 bases, with 14 bases left between them. This CDR3 region has 14 residues. Germline V gene sequence: CDR1 LNHDA, CDR2 SQIVND (reference sequence). CDR3 residues: CASSRMGGGQPQHF. Here the CDR3 DNA reads TGTGCCAGTAGTCGAATGGGAGGGGGTCAGCCCCAGCATTTT.

Concerning this clonotype: Just one base apart from a much larger clone, this may be a read error. The genes are TRBV2 and TRBJ1-6; D is perhaps TRBD1 (5 bases). The CDR3 runs 14 residues. V lost 3 bases, J lost 8 bases, and 11 bases lay in between. In germline, CDR1 is SNHLY, CDR2 FYNNEI. The CDR3 DNA follows: TGTGCCAGCAGTGAGGGACCGAAGGATTCACCCCTCCACTTT. It is translated as CASSEGPKDSPLHF.

The chain uses TRBV10-3 and TRBJ2-5, with a tentative D call TRBD2 (5 bases). Trimming stripped 8 bases from V and 9 bases from J, with 16 bases between. CDR1 is ENHRY, CDR2 SYGVKD, per germline. This CDR3 is built from 12 residues. The CDR3 reads CAIAGGGQPQYF. CDR3 nucleotide sequence: TGTGCCATCGCTGGAGGTGGCCAGCCCCAGTACTTC.

The sample holds many counts of this clonotype. The chain carries TRBV10-3 and TRBJ1-1; possibly TRBD1 for D (6 bases). CDR3 length: 14 residues. Germline CDR1 reads ENHRY; CDR2 reads SYGVKD. The germline V and J ends were trimmed by 7 bases and 4 bases, with 16 bases remaining between them. CDR3 sequence (DNA): TGTGCCATCACCCCGGCTCAGGGGATCACTGAAGCTTTCTTT. It is translated as CAITPAQGITEAFF.

The chain combines TRBV11-2 with TRBJ1-3; no definite D call. The CDR3 contains 11 residues. Trimming cost V 3 bases and J 9 bases, with 6 bases left between them. CDR1 is SGHAT, CDR2 FQNNGV, per germline. CDR3 region: CASSFVSTIYF. In DNA, the CDR3 is TGTGCCAGCAGCTTCGTGTCCACCATATATTTT.

The chain combines TRBV20-1 with TRBJ1-2; D is ambiguous. The CDR3 length is 12 residues. The germline gives CDR1 DFQATT, CDR2 SNEGSKA (reference sequence). V gave up 1 base and J gave up 3 bases, with 6 bases separating them. CDR3 nucleotide sequence: TGCAGTGCTAGAGGGGTGTACTATGGCTACACCTTC. Translating it yields CSARGVYYGYTF.

The rearrangement uses TRBV11-2 and TRBJ2-7; D remains unclear. The CDR3 sequence is 12 residues long. Trimming removed 1 base at V and 10 bases at J, with 11 bases between. Germline V gives CDR1 SGHAT, CDR2 FQNNGV. The chain's CDR3 is CASSLGRTKQYF. CDR3 nucleotide sequence: TGTGCCAGCAGCTTAGGTCGTACGAAACAGTACTTC.

With regard to this clonotype: A much larger clone differs from this one at a single base, so this may be a read error. The chain employs TRBV10-3 and TRBJ1-1; D might be TRBD1 (5 bases). Trimming stripped 3 bases from V and 1 base from J, with 9 bases between. Germline V gene lookup returns CDR1 ENHRY and CDR2 SYGVKD. This CDR3 has 14 residues. CDR3 DNA sequence: TGTGCCATCAGTGAAGGGACCTCGAACACTGAAGCTTTCTTT. Amino acid sequence: CAISEGTSNTEAFF.

The genes are TRBV15 and TRBJ2-5, with D unresolved. V lost 5 bases, J lost 0 bases, and 4 bases lay in between. The CDR3 runs 12 residues. Germline CDR1 and CDR2: LNHNV and YYDKDF (reference sequence). CDR3 amino acids: CATSANQETQYF. In DNA form, the CDR3 reads TGTGCCACCAGCGCTAACCAAGAGACCCAGTACTTC. The full variable domain, with the rest looked up from reference TRBV15 and TRBJ2-5, is DAMVIQNPRYQVTQFGKPVTLSCSQTLNHNVMYWYQQKSSQAPKLLFHYYDKDFNNEADTPDNFQSRRPNTSFCFLDIRSPGLGDTAMYLCATSANQETQYFGPGTRLLVL.

The chain has TRBV15 and TRBJ1-5; the match to TRBD1 covers 10 bases. CDR1 and CDR2 (germline): LNHNV, YYDKDF (reference sequence). This CDR3 has 16 amino acids. V shed 3 bases, J shed 6 bases, and the junction held 8 bases outside the gene matches. CDR3 sequence reads: CATSSSFGDRGQPQHF. Here the CDR3 DNA reads TGTGCCACCAGCAGCTCCTTCGGGGACAGGGGTCAGCCCCAGCATTTT.

This clonotype was seen repeatedly, ten times or more. The V call is TRBV12-5, the J call TRBJ2-5; D is undetermined. Trimming removed 4 bases at V and 5 bases at J, with 14 bases between. CDR1 LGHNT and CDR2 FRNRAP come from the germline V gene. The CDR3 runs 14 residues. This chain's CDR3 is CASGSSFGTETQYF. As DNA, the CDR3 is TGTGCTAGTGGTTCTTCTTTCGGAACGGAGACCCAGTACTTC.

V usage is TRBV29-1 and J usage is TRBJ1-2; 12 bases match TRBD1. CDR3 length: 15 residues. Germline CDR1 and CDR2: SQVTM and ANQGSEA. CDR3 region: CSPYRDRGRFLGYTF. CDR3 DNA sequence: TGCAGTCCTTACCGGGACAGGGGGCGCTTTCTTGGCTACACCTTC.

Details on this clonotype: The germline gene is not matched at one end of the junction; a read error may be the cause. The rearrangement links TRBV7-9 to TRBJ2-2; D could derive from TRBD1 or TRBD2 (5 bases each). This CDR3 region has 14 residues. Germline V gives CDR1 SEHNR, CDR2 FQNEAQ (reference sequence). The CDR3 loop reads CASSSGQDTGELSW. CDR3 nucleotide sequence: TGTGCCAGCAGCTCGGGGCAGGACACCGGGGAGCTGTCTTGG.

The chain couples TRBV10-3 to TRBJ2-5, with a possible D match to TRBD2 (5 bases). CDR1 is ENHRY, CDR2 SYGVKD, per germline. This CDR3 spans 14 amino acids. The germline V and J ends were trimmed by 6 bases and 5 bases, with 16 bases remaining between them. CDR3 in amino acids: CAIRAPGMMETQYF. CDR3 in DNA: TGTGCCATCAGGGCGCCGGGGATGATGGAGACCCAGTACTTC.

This clonotype was recorded many times. This rearrangement joins TRBV28 to TRBJ2-5; TRBD2 matches at 8 bases. CDR3 length: 13 amino acids. Germline CDR1 is MDHEN and CDR2 is SYDVKM. J gave up 5 bases and V 8 bases, and 7 bases lay outside the gene matches. The CDR3 bases are TGTGCCAGCGGCCGGGGGGGCCTGGAGACCCAGTACTTC. Amino acids: CASGRGGLETQYF.

This clonotype was detected a few times. This rearrangement joins TRBV29-1 to TRBJ1-4, with D possibly TRBD1 on 6 matching bases. The V gene's germline CDR1 is SQVTM and CDR2 ANQGSEA. Trimming cost V 5 bases and J 4 bases, with 14 bases left between them. CDR3 length equals 14 residues. CDR3 loop: CSVQVQGGNEKLFF. The CDR3 DNA is TGCAGCGTTCAGGTTCAAGGGGGTAATGAAAAACTGTTTTTT.

V usage is TRBV7-3 and J usage is TRBJ2-1, with D unclear. Germline loops: CDR1 SGHTA, CDR2 FQGTGA. V was cut by 1 base and J by 5 bases, with 6 bases left in between. The CDR3 runs 13 residues. CDR3 sequence reads: CASSLSQDNEQFF. The CDR3 DNA reads as TGTGCCAGCAGCTTAAGTCAGGACAATGAGCAGTTCTTC. The full variable domain, in which reference TRBV7-3 and TRBJ2-1 provide the parts outside the CDR3, is GAGVSQTPSNKVTEKGKYVELRCDPISGHTALYWYRQSLGQGPEFLIYFQGTGAADDSGLPNDRFFAVRPEGSVSTLKIQRTERGDSAVYLCASSLSQDNEQFFGPGTRLTVL.

The table lists this clonotype with many counts. CDR3 coding DNA: TGTGCCAGTACCCCACGGGGGGGCACCGGGGAGCTGTTTTTT. This sequence encodes CASTPRGGTGELFF. The chain has TRBV19 and TRBJ2-2; 8 nucleotides align to TRBD2. The CDR3 spans 14 residues. CDR1 and CDR2 from the germline V gene are LNHDA and SQIVND (reference sequence). J lost 4 bases, V lost 7 bases, and 5 bases had no gene match. Drawing the rest from reference TRBV19 and TRBJ2-2, the complete variable domain is DGGITQSPKYLFRKEGQNVTLSCEQNLNHDAMYWYRQDPGQGLRLIYYSQIVNDFQKGDIAEGYSVSREKKESFPLTVTSAQKNPTAFYLCASTPRGGTGELFFGEGSRLTVL.